The T cell receptor beta chain under discussion was sequenced for a study of T cells in Graves' hyperthyroidism and ophthalmopathy. At the level of the study: Sampling of peripheral blood happened at initial diagnosis, prior to any treatment.

General study findings and limits: Ophthalmopathy and stable hyperthyroidism were separated by a 13 V-J model.

CDR3 size: 16 residues. The germline CDR1 and CDR2 sequences are SGHRS and YFSETQ. The ends lost 3 bases at V and 5 bases at J; junction bases unmatched: 7. This clonotype was picked up many times. The target antigen is unknown. Using RNA transcripts as the source, TCR beta CDR3 regions were amplified. First-round RT-PCR targeting the TCR CDR3 was performed with the HTBI primer set. One entry per CDR3 protein results from TCRdb running MiXCR on the multiplex PCR reads. This sample has roughly 720,000 distinct CDR3 sequences, with roughly 17% found just once. Uncontrolled infection, other autoimmune disease, pregnancy or lactation excluded patients.

The chain links TRBV5-1 to TRBJ2-3, with TRBD2 identical over 12 bases. This sequence originates from a man aged 45 to 65 with Graves' hyperthyroidism. The source material was blood. This CDR3 is CASSSTSGRTLDTQYF. In nucleotides, the CDR3 is TGCGCCAGCAGCTCGACTAGCGGGAGAACGTTAGATACGCAGTATTTT.